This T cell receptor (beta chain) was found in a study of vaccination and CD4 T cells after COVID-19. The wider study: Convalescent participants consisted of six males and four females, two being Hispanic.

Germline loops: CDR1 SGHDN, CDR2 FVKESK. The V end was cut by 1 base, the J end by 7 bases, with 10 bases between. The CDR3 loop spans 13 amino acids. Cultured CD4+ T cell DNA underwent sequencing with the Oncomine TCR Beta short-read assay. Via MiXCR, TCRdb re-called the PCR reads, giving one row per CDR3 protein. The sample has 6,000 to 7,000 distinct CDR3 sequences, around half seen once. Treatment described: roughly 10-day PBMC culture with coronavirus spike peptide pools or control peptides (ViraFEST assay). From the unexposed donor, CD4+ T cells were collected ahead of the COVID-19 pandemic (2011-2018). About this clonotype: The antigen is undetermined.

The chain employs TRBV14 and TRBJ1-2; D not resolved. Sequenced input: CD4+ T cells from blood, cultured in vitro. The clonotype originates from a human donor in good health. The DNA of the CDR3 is TGTGCCAGCAGCCAAGTACAGTCTAGTGGCTACACCTTC. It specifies CASSQVQSSGYTF.